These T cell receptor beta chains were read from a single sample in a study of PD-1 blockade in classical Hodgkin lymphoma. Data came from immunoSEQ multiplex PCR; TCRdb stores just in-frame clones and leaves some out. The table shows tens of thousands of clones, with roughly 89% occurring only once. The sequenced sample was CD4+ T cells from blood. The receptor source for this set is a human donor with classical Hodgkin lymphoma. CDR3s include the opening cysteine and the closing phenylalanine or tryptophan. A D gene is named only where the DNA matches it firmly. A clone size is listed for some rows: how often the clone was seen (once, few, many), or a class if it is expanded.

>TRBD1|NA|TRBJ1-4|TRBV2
CASSRQGAPSEKLFF
TGTGCCAGCAGTCGACAGGGGGCGCCATCGGAAAAACTGTTTTTT
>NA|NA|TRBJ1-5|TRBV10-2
CASSDRQRNQPQHF
TGCGCCAGCAGTGACAGACAACGCAATCAGCCCCAGCATTTT
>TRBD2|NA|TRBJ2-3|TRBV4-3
CASSTGTSLGTQYF
TGCGCCAGCAGCACCGGGACTAGCTTGGGTACGCAGTATTTT
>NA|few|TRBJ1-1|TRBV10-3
CAISDGLMNTEAFF
TGTGCCATCAGTGATGGGCTCATGAACACTGAAGCTTTCTTT
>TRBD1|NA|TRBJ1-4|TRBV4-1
CASRGAGTGIRKLFF
TGCGCCAGCAGGGGGGCCGGGACAGGGATACGTAAACTGTTTTTT
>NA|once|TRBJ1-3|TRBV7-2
CASRRGGPSSGNTIYF
TGTGCCAGCAGACGAGGTGGGCCGAGCTCTGGAAACACCATATATTTT
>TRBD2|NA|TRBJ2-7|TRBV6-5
CASSPRQRGEQYF
TGTGCCAGCAGTCCCCGACAGCGGGGAGAGCAGTACTTC
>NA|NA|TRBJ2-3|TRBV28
CASRSTSVAGTQYF
TGTGCCAGCAGGTCTACTTCCGTCGCCGGTACGCAGTATTTT
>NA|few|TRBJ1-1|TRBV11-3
CASSLKAGNTEAFF
TGTGCCAGCAGCTTAAAGGCGGGGAACACTGAAGCTTTCTTT
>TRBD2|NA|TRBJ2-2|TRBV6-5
CASSYAGGLPGELFF
TGTGCCAGCAGTTACGCGGGAGGGCTCCCCGGGGAGCTGTTTTTT
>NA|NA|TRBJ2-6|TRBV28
CASIGGANVLTF
TGTGCCAGCATCGGTGGGGCCAACGTCCTGACTTTC
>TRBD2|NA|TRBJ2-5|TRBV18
CASSPPSREGRETQYF
TGTGCCAGCTCACCACCGAGCCGGGAGGGTAGGGAGACCCAGTACTTC
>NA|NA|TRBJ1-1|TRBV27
CASSYTGYSHTEAFF
TGTGCCAGCAGTTACACGGGGTACTCTCACACTGAAGCTTTCTTT
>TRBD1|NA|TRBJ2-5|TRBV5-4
CASIQPGTGGAETQYF
TGTGCCAGCATACAGCCTGGGACAGGGGGAGCAGAGACCCAGTACTTC
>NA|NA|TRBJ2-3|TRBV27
CASSLFGRTDTQYF
TGTGCCAGCAGTTTATTTGGCCGCACAGATACGCAGTATTTT
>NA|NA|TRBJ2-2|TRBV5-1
CASSSRTGGELFF
TGCGCCAGCAGCTCGAGGACCGGCGGGGAGCTGTTTTTT